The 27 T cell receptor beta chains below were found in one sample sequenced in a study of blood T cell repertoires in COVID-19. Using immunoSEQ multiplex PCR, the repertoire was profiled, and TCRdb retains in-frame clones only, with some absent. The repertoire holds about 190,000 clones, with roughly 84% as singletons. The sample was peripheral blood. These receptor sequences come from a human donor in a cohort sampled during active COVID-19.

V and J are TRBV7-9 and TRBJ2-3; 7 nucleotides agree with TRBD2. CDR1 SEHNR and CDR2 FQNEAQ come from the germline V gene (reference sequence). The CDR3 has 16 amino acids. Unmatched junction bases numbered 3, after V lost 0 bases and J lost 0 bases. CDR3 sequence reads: CASSLATSLSTDTQYF. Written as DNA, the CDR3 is TGTGCCAGCAGCTTAGCGACTAGCTTAAGCACAGATACGCAGTATTTT.

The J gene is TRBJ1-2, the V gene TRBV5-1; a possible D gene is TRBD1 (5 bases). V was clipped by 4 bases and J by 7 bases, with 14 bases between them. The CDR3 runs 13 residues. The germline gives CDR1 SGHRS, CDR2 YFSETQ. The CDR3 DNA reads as TGCGCCAGCAGCACAGGTCCCTCGGGTGGCTACACCTTC. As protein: CASSTGPSGGYTF.

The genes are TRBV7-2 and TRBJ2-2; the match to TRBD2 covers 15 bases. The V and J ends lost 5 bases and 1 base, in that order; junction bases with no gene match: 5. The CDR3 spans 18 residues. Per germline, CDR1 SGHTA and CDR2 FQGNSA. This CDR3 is CASSRTGLAGGNTGELFF. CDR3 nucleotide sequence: TGTGCCAGCAGCCGGACGGGACTAGCGGGAGGGAACACCGGGGAGCTGTTTTTT.

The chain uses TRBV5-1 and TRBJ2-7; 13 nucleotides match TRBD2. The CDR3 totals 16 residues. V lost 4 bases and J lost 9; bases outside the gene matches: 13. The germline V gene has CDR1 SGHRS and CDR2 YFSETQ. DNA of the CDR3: TGCGCCAGCAGCGCCAGACTAGCGGGAGGTTCGTTCGTGCAGTACTTC. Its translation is CASSARLAGGSFVQYF. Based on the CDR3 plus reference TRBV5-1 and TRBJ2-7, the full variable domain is KAGVTQTPRYLIKTRGQQVTLSCSPISGHRSVSWYQQTPGQGLQFLFEYFSETQRNKGNFPGRFSGRQFSNSRSEMNVSTLELGDSALYLCASSARLAGGSFVQYFGPGTRLTVT.

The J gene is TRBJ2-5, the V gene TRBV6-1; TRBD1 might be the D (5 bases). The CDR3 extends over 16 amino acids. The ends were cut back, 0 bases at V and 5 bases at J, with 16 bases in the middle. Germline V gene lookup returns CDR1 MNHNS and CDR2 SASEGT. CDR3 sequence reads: CASSEALQAGSETQYF. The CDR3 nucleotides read TGTGCCAGCAGTGAAGCGCTACAGGCTGGGTCGGAGACCCAGTACTTC.

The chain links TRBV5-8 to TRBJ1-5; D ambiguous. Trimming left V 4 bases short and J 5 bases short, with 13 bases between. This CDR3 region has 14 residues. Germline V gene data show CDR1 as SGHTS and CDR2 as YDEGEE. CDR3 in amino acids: CASSGRGNDQPQHF. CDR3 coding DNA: TGTGCCAGCAGCGGCCGGGGAAATGATCAGCCCCAGCATTTT.

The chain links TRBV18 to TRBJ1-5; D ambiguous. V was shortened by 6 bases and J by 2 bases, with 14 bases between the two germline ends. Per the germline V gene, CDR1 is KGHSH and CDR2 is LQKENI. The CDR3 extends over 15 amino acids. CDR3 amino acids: CASSLAREGNQPQHF. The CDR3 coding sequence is TGTGCCAGCTCCCTCGCGAGGGAAGGCAATCAGCCCCAGCATTTT.

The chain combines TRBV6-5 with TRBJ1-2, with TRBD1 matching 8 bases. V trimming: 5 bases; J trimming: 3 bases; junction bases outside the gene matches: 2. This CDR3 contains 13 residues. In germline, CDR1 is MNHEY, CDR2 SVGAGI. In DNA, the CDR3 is TGTGCCAGCAGTCGGACAGGGCACTATGGCTACACCTTC. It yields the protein CASSRTGHYGYTF.

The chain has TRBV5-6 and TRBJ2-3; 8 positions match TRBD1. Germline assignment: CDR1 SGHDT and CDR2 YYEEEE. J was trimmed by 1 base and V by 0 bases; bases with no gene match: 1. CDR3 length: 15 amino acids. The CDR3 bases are TGTGCCAGCAGCTTGGTACAGGGGGGCACAGATACGCAGTATTTT. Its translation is CASSLVQGGTDTQYF.

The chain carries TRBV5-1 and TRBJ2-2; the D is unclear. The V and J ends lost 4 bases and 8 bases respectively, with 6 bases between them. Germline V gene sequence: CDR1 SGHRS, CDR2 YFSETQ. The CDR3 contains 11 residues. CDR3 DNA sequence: TGCGCCAGCAGCCCCGGTGGGGAGCTGTTTTTT. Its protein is CASSPGGELFF.

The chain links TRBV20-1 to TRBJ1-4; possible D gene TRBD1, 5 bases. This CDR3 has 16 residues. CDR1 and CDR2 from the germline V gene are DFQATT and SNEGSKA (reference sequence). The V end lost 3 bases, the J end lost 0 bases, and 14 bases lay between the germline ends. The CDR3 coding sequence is TGCAGTGCTAGTCCCGGGGGGAGACCAACTAATGAAAAACTGTTTTTT. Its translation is CSASPGGRPTNEKLFF.

CDR3 nucleotide sequence: TGTGCCACCAGCAGGAATGCGGCTAACTATGGCTACACCTTC. Protein sequence: CATSRNAANYGYTF. The rearrangement joins TRBV15 to TRBJ1-2; D gene ambiguous. From germline, CDR1 is LNHNV and CDR2 YYDKDF (reference sequence). V lost 3 bases and J 0 bases, leaving 8 bases between the germline ends. The CDR3 covers 14 residues.

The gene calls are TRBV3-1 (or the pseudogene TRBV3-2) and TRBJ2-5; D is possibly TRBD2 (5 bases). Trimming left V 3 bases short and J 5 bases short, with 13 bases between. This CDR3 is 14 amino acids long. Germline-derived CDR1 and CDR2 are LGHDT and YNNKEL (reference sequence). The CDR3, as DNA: TGTGCCAGCAGCCAGGGCCCTAGCTCCGAGACCCAGTACTTC. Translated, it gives CASSQGPSSETQYF.

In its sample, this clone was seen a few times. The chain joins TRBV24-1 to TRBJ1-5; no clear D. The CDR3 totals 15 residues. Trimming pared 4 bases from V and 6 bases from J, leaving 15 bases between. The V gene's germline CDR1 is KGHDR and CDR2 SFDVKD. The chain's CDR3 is CATSEATSVGQPQHF. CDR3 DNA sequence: TGTGCCACCAGTGAGGCCACCTCTGTTGGTCAGCCCCAGCATTTT.

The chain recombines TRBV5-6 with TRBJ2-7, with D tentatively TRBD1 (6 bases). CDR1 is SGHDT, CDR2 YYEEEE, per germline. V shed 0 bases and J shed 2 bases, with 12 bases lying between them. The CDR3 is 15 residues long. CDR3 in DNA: TGTGCCAGCAGCTTGGGGGGTGCAGGGGCCTACGAGCAGTACTTC. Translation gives CASSLGGAGAYEQYF.

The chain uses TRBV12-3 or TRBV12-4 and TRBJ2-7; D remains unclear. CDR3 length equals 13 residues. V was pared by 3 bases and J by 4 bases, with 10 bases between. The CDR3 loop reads CASSFTAKYEQYF. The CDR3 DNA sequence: TGTGCCAGCAGTTTCACAGCAAAGTACGAGCAGTACTTC.

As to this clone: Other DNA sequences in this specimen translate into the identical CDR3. As DNA, the CDR3 is TGTGCCAGTAGCGCGGGAACCGGGGAGCTGTTTTTT. Protein product: CASSAGTGELFF. J is TRBJ2-2 and V is TRBV19; a possible D gene is TRBD2 (6 bases). This CDR3 region has 12 residues. The V gene lost 6 bases and the J gene lost 5 bases, with 7 bases spanning the gap. The germline V gene has CDR1 LNHDA and CDR2 SQIVND (reference sequence).

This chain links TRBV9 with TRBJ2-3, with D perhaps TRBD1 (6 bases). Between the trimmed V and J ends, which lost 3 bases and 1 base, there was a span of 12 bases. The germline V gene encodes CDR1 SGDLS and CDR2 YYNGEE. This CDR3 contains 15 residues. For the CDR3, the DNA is TGTGCCAGCAGCGCGACAGGTACGGGCACAGATACGCAGTATTTT. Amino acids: CASSATGTGTDTQYF.

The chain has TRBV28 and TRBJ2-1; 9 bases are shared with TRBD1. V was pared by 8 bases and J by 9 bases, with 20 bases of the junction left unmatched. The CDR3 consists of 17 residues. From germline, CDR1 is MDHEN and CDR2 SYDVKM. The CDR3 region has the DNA TGTGCCAGCCTTACCCCAGGGACAGGGCCCCGGGGGAGTGAGCAGTTCTTC. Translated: CASLTPGTGPRGSEQFF.

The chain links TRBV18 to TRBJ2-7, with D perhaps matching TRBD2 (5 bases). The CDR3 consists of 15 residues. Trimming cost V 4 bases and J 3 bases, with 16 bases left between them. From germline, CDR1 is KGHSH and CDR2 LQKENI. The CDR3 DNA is TGTGCCAGCTCACTCGACGGGGTGCCTAACTACGAGCAGTACTTC. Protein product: CASSLDGVPNYEQYF. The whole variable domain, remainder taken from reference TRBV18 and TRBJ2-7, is NAGVMQNPRHLVRRRGQEARLRCSPMKGHSHVYWYRQLPEEGLKFMVYLQKENIIDESGMPKERFSAEFPKEGPSILRIQQVVRGDSAAYFCASSLDGVPNYEQYFGPGTRLTVT.

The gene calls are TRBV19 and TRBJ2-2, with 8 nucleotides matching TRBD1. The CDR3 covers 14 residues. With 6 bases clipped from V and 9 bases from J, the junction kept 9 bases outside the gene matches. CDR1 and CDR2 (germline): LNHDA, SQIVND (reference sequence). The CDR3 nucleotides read TGTGCCAGTAGCCCAAACAGGGGGACCCGGGAGCTGTTTTTT. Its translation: CASSPNRGTRELFF.

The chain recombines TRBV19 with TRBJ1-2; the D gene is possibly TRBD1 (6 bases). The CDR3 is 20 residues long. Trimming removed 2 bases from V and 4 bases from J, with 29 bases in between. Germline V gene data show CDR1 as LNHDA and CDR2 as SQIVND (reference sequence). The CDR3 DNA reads TGTGCCAGTAGTATAAGCCCGTCCGTTCGGACGATCGACAGGCCCTATGGCTACACCTTC. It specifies CASSISPSVRTIDRPYGYTF.

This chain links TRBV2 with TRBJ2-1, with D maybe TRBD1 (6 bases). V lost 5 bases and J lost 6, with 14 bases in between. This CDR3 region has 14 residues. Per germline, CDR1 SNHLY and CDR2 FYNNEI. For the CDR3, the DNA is TGTGCCAGCAGTATCAGGGGTCTCCTCAATGAGCAGTTCTTC. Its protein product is CASSIRGLLNEQFF. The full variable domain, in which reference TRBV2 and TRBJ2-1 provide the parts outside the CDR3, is EPEVTQTPSHQVTQMGQEVILRCVPISNHLYFYWYRQILGQKVEFLVSFYNNEISEKSEIFDDQFSVERPDGSNFTLKIRSTKLEDSAMYFCASSIRGLLNEQFFGPGTRLTVL.

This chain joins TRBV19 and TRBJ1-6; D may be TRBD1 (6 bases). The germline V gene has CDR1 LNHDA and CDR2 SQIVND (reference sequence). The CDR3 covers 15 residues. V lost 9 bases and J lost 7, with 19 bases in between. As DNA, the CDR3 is TGTGCCAGCACATCGACGGGACATCTCAATTCACCCCTCCACTTT. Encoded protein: CASTSTGHLNSPLHF.

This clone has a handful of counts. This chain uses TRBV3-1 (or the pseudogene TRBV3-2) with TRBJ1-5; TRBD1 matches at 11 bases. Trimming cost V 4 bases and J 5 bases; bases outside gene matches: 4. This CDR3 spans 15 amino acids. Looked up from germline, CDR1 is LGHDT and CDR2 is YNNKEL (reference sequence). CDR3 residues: CASSLGTGGHQPQHF. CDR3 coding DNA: TGTGCCAGCAGCCTCGGGACAGGGGGGCATCAGCCCCAGCATTTT.

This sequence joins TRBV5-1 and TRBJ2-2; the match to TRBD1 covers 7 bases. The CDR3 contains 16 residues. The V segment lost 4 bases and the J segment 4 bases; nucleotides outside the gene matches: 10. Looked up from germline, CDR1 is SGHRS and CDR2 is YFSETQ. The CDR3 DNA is TGCGCCAGCAGCAGCACGGGGACAGCTGCCACCGGGGAGCTGTTTTTT. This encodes CASSSTGTAATGELFF.

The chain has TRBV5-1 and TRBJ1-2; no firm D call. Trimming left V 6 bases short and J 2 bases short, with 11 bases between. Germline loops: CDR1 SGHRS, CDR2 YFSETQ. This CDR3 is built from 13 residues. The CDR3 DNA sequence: TGCGCCAGCACCCCCGCGGGGAACTATGGCTACACCTTC. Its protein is CASTPAGNYGYTF.